The clone carrying this TCR beta chain was observed at least ten times. The antigen remains undetermined. This record comes from a study of T-cell memory formation after mild COVID-19. Whole-study results and caveats: The study found balanced CD4/CD8 in clones contracting day 15 to 85 and a CD4+ lean in later expanders.

TCR alpha and TCR beta cDNA libraries carrying sample barcodes and UMIs came from 5'RACE with constant-segment primers. Each CDR3 protein gets one entry after TCRdb re-called the 5' RACE reads with MiXCR. The table includes about 320,000 distinct CDR3 sequences, roughly an eighth detected once. The CDR3 runs 11 residues. This clonotype was sampled from a man younger than 35 who had mild COVID-19 (a few samples of this study predate the infection). Cell type and time point are not known. Sequenced input: PBMCs or a T cell subset sorted from them (not recorded which). The chain employs TRBV12-1 and TRBJ1-1. TRBV12-1 is a known pseudogene. The CDR3 loop is CASSFATEAFF. The CDR3 DNA is TGTGCCAGCAGCTTTGCCACTGAAGCTTTCTTT.